The 14 T cell receptor beta chains listed next were all sequenced from one sample in a study of T cells in Graves' hyperthyroidism and ophthalmopathy. Researchers amplified the TCR beta CDR3 regions from RNA transcripts. A set of HTBI primers served as the primers for a first-round RT-PCR of the TCR CDR3. TCRdb analysed the multiplex PCR reads with MiXCR anew, one entry per CDR3 protein. The sample has about 290,000 distinct CDR3 sequences, about 14% seen once. Source material: blood. These receptors were collected from a woman younger than 45 with Graves' hyperthyroidism that later progressed to Graves' ophthalmopathy.

This clonotype appeared many times. This CDR3 reads CASSQDQTGDYGYTF. The CDR3 nucleotides are TGCGCCAGCAGCCAAGATCAGACCGGGGACTATGGCTACACCTTC. The chain links TRBV4-1 to TRBJ1-2, with D unresolved. V was trimmed by 0 bases and J by 3 bases, leaving 11 bases between them. The CDR3 sequence is 15 residues long. Germline V lookup: CDR1 MGHRA, CDR2 YSYEKL.

This clonotype has a handful of counts. The chain employs TRBV13 and TRBJ2-7, with 8 nucleotides matching TRBD1. Germline-derived CDR1 and CDR2 are PRHDT and FYEKMQ (reference sequence). The V and J ends lost 4 bases and 8 bases, in that order; junction bases with no gene match: 10. The CDR3 extends over 14 amino acids. CDR3 region: CASSYGQGKDKQYF. The DNA of the CDR3 is TGTGCCAGCAGCTACGGACAGGGTAAAGATAAGCAGTACTTC.

There are a few counts of this clonotype. The chain employs TRBV5-6 and TRBJ2-1; D perhaps matches TRBD1 (5 bases). Trimming shortened V by 4 bases and J by 10 bases, and 21 bases separated the two germline ends. This CDR3 contains 15 residues. From germline, CDR1 is SGHDT and CDR2 YYEEEE. The CDR3 protein is CASSLLVGERGEQFF. DNA for the CDR3: TGTGCCAGCAGCCTACTCGTAGGGGAAAGGGGAGAGCAGTTCTTC.

In its sample, this clonotype was seen many times. V and J are TRBV19 and TRBJ2-7; D not certain. The germline V and J ends were trimmed by 5 bases and 0 bases, with 8 bases remaining between them. Germline CDR1 and CDR2: LNHDA and SQIVND (reference sequence). The CDR3 length is 13 residues. The CDR3 spells CASSYRNSYEQYF. The CDR3 DNA reads TGTGCCAGTAGTTACAGAAACTCCTACGAGCAGTACTTC.

V is TRBV9 and J is TRBJ2-1; 10 nucleotides agree with TRBD2. The CDR3 loop spans 17 amino acids. Germline V gene sequence: CDR1 SGDLS, CDR2 YYNGEE. V trimming: 3 bases; J trimming: 5 bases; junction bases outside the gene matches: 11. CDR3 DNA: TGTGCCAGCAGCGACCCCGAAGCGGGAGGGGGGAACAATGAGCAGTTCTTC. This translates into CASSDPEAGGGNNEQFF.

Note on this clonotype: Germline is not matched at one junction end, which may reflect a read error. The chain employs TRBV2 and TRBJ1-4; no clear D. This CDR3 spans 13 amino acids. The germline gives CDR1 SNHLY, CDR2 FYNNEI. CDR3 amino acids: CASSHSLNEELFF. CDR3 in DNA: TGTGCCAGCAGCCACTCTTTGAATGAAGAACTGTTTTTT.

CDR3 amino acids: CASSQSGMPYEQYF. The CDR3 DNA sequence: TGTGCCAGCAGCCAATCGGGTATGCCCTACGAGCAGTACTTC. The chain joins TRBV4-2 to TRBJ2-7, with D unclear. Trimming took off 2 bases at V and 2 bases at J, with 10 bases between the two ends. Germline CDR1 and CDR2: LGHNA and YNFKEQ. The CDR3 runs 14 residues.

This clonotype was observed at least ten times. The chain couples TRBV7-6 to TRBJ2-5; the match to TRBD2 covers 10 bases. This CDR3 region has 16 residues. The germline gives CDR1 SGHVS, CDR2 FNYEAQ. The ends lost 0 bases at V and 2 bases at J; junction bases unmatched: 3. CDR3 residues: CASSLATAGGQETQYF. In nucleotides, the CDR3 is TGTGCCAGCAGCTTAGCGACAGCGGGAGGGCAAGAGACCCAGTACTTC.

This clonotype appeared many times. The rearrangement links TRBV20-1 to TRBJ2-3; 7 nucleotides line up with TRBD2. Germline values: CDR1 DFQATT, CDR2 SNEGSKA (reference sequence). V shed 5 bases, J shed 0 bases, and the junction held 11 bases outside the gene matches. The CDR3 has 16 amino acids. Here the CDR3 reads CSADTRDYPSTDTQYF. CDR3 sequence (DNA): TGCAGTGCTGATACCAGGGACTACCCTAGCACAGATACGCAGTATTTT.

With respect to this clonotype: A much larger clone lies one base from this, so it may be a read error. This rearrangement joins TRBV7-3 to TRBJ2-7; D may be TRBD2 (6 bases). The CDR3 runs 16 residues. Germline V gene lookup returns CDR1 SGHTA and CDR2 FQGTGA. The DNA for the CDR3 is TGTGCCGGCAGCCCCTCCAGCGGGCCTAAATCCTACGAGCAGTACTTC. Residues: CAGSPSSGPKSYEQYF.

This clonotype was picked up many times. The chain joins TRBV7-9 to TRBJ1-1; D is possibly TRBD1 (5 bases). This CDR3 spans 14 amino acids. Trimming took off 1 base at V and 4 bases at J, with 10 bases between the two ends. Germline V gene data show CDR1 as SEHNR and CDR2 as FQNEAQ (reference sequence). CDR3 protein: CASSLGGGVTEAFF. CDR3 nucleotides: TGTGCCAGCAGCTTAGGGGGAGGGGTCACTGAAGCTTTCTTT.

This clonotype has a count of ten or more. The rearrangement links TRBV6-2 or TRBV6-3 to TRBJ2-3; TRBD2 agrees at 7 bases. The CDR3 contains 16 residues. Germline loops: CDR1 MNHEY, CDR2 SVGEGT. V dropped 6 bases and J dropped 6; count of bases not matched to a gene: 15. The CDR3 nucleotides are TGTGCCAGCAGAGGATCTAGCGGAGGGGTATTGGATACGCAGTATTTT. This codes for CASRGSSGGVLDTQYF.

This clonotype was detected many times. This chain uses TRBV20-1 with TRBJ2-3, with D possibly matching TRBD2 (5 bases). Trimming removed 0 bases at V and 0 bases at J, with 10 bases between. Germline CDR1 DFQATT, CDR2 SNEGSKA (reference sequence). CDR3 length: 15 residues. The CDR3 here is CSAREGSASTDTQYF. The DNA of the CDR3 is TGCAGTGCTAGAGAGGGTAGCGCGAGCACAGATACGCAGTATTTT.

This clonotype was picked up many times. The chain employs TRBV7-2 and TRBJ2-1; D tentatively fits TRBD1 or TRBD2 (5 bases each). Trimming removed 5 bases from V and 0 bases from J, with 14 bases in between. CDR3 size: 16 residues. Germline V gene data show CDR1 as SGHTA and CDR2 as FQGNSA. The CDR3 region has the DNA TGTGCCAGCAGCCAAAGTGGGGGAAGCTCCTACAATGAGCAGTTCTTC. Amino acid sequence: CASSQSGGSSYNEQFF.